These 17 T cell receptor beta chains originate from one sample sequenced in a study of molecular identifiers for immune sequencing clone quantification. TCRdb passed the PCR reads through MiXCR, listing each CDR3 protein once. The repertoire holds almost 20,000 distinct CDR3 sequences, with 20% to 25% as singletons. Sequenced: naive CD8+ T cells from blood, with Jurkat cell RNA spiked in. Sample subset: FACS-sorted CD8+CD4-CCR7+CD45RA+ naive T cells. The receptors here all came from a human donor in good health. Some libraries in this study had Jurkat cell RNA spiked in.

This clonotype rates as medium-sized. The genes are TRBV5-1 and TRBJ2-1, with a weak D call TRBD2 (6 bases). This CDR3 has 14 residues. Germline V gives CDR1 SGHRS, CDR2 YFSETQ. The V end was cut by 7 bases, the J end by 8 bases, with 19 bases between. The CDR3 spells CASRGYYGSDEQFF. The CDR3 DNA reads TGCGCCAGCCGGGGGTATTACGGTAGCGATGAGCAGTTCTTC.

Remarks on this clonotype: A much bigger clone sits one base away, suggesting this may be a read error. The CDR3 is CASSLGATGVGYF. For the CDR3, the DNA is TGTGCCAGCAGCTTAGGAGCGACGGGAGTGGGGTATTTT. The gene calls are TRBV7-9 and TRBJ2-3, with D possibly matching TRBD2 (6 bases). Trimming removed 1 base from V and 14 bases from J, with 16 bases in between. Germline CDR1 SEHNR, CDR2 FQNEAQ (reference sequence). The CDR3 is 13 amino acids.

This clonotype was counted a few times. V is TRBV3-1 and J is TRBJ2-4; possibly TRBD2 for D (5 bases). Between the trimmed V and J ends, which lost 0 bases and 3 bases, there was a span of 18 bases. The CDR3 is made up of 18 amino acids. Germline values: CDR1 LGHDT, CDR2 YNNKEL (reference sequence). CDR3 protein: CASSQDPDYVLGKNIQYF. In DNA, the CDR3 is TGTGCCAGCAGCCAAGATCCCGACTACGTGTTGGGCAAAAACATTCAGTACTTC.

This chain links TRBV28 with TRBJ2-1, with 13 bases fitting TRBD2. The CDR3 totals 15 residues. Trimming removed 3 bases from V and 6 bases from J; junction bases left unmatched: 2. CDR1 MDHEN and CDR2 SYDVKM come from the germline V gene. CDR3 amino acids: CASSFGTSGVNEQFF. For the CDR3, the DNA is TGTGCCAGCAGTTTCGGGACTAGCGGGGTCAATGAGCAGTTCTTC.

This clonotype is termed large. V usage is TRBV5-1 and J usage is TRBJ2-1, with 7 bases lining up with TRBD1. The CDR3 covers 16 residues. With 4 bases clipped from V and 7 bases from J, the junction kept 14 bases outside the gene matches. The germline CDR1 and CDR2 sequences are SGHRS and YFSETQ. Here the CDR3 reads CASSTTGVGYVNEQFF. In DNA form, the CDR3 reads TGCGCCAGCAGCACCACAGGGGTGGGGTACGTGAATGAGCAGTTCTTC.

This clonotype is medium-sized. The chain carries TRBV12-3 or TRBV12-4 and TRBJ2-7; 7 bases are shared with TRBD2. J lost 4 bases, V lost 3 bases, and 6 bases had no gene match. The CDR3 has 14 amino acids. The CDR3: CASSFGGRGYEQYF. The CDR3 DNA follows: TGTGCCAGCAGTTTTGGCGGGAGAGGGTACGAGCAGTACTTC.

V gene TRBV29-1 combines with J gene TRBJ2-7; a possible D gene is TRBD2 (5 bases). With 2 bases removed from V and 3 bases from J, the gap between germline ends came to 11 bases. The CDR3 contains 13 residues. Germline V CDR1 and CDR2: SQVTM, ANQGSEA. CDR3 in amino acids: CSVERGDYYEQYF. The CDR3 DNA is TGCAGCGTTGAACGAGGAGACTACTACGAGCAGTACTTC.

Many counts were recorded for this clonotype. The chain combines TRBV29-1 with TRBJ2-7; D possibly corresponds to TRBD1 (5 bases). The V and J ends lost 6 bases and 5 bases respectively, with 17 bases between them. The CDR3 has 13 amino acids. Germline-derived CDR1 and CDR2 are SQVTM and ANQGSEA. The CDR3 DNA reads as TGCAGCGTAAACCTTCAGACAGACAACGAGCAGTACTTC. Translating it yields CSVNLQTDNEQYF.

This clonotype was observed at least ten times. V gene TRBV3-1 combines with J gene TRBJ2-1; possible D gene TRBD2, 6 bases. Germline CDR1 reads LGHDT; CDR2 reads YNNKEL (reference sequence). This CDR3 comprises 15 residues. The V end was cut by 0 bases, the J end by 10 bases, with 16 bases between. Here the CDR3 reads CASSQDRAGPWEQFF. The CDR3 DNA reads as TGTGCCAGCAGCCAAGATCGGGCGGGACCCTGGGAGCAGTTCTTC.

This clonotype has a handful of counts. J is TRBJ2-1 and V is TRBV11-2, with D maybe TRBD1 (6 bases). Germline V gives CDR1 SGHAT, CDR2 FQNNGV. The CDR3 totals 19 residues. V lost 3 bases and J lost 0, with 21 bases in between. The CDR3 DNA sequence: TGTGCCAGCAGCTTCGGGTCAGGGGCTTCCCTTTACTCCTACAATGAGCAGTTCTTC. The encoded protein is CASSFGSGASLYSYNEQFF.

CDR3 DNA sequence: TGCAGCGTTGAATCTCTCTTTGGCAGGGTGAACACTGAAGCTTTCTTT. Translated: CSVESLFGRVNTEAFF. The chain is built from TRBV29-1 and TRBJ1-1; TRBD1 might be the D (5 bases). The CDR3 spans 16 residues. Trimming took 2 bases from V and 0 from J, leaving 16 bases between them. Germline lookup yields CDR1 SQVTM and CDR2 ANQGSEA.

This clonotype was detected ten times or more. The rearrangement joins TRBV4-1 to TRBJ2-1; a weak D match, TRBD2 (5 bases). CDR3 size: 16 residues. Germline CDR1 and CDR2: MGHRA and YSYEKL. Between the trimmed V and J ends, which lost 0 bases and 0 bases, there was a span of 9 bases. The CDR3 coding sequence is TGCGCCAGCAGCCAAGATTGGGAGAGCTCCTACAATGAGCAGTTCTTC. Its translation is CASSQDWESSYNEQFF.

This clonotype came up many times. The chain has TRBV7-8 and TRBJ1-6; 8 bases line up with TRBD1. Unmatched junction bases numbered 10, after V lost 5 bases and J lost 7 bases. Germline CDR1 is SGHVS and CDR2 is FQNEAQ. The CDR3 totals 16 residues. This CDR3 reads CASSQYRTGLNSPLHF. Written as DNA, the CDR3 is TGTGCCAGCAGCCAATACCGGACAGGGTTGAATTCACCCCTCCACTTT.

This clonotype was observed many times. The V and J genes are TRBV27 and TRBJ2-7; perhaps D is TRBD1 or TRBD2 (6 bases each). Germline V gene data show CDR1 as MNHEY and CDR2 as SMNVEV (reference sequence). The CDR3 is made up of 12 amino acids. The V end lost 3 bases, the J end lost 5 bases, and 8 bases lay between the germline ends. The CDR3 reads CASSLGGHEQYF. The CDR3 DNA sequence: TGTGCCAGCAGTTTGGGGGGCCACGAGCAGTACTTC.

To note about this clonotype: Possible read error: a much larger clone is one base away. The CDR3 DNA sequence: TGTGCCAGCAGTTTAGCTAGGGGTATGAGGGAGACCCAGTACTTC. Its translation is CASSLARGMRETQYF. The chain is built from TRBV28 and TRBJ2-5; the D gene is possibly TRBD1 (5 bases). The germline V gene has CDR1 MDHEN and CDR2 SYDVKM. This CDR3 has 15 residues. With 2 bases removed from V and 5 bases from J, the gap between germline ends came to 15 bases.

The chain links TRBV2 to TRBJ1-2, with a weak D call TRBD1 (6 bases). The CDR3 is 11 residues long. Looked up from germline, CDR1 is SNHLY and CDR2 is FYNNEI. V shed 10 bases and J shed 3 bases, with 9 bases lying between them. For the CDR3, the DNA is TGTGCCAACAGGGACCACTATGGCTACACCTTC. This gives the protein CANRDHYGYTF.

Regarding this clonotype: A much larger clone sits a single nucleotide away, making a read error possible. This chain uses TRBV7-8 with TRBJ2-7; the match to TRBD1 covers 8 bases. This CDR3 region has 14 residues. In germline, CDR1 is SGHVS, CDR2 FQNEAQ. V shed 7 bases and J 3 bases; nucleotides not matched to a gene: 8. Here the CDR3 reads CASTPEDRVYEQYF. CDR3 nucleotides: TGTGCCAGCACCCCAGAGGACAGGGTCTACGAGCAGTACTTC.